These 27 T cell receptor beta chains were sequenced from one sample in a study of T cells in Graves' hyperthyroidism and ophthalmopathy. TCR beta CDR3 sequences were amplified from RNA transcripts. Carried out on the TCR CDR3, a first-round RT-PCR used the HTBI primer set. In TCRdb, the multiplex PCR reads were re-called with MiXCR into one record per CDR3 protein. Of approximately 530,000 distinct CDR3 sequences listed, 15% to 20% are singletons. Source material: blood. These receptors all stem from a man aged 40-49 years with Graves' ophthalmopathy.

The chain employs TRBV28 and TRBJ1-4, with a tentative D call TRBD1 (5 bases). The CDR3 runs 13 residues. V lost 6 bases to trimming and J lost 3 bases, with 8 bases between them. From germline, CDR1 is MDHEN and CDR2 SYDVKM. The CDR3 sequence is CASSGGANEKLFF. CDR3 nucleotides: TGTGCCAGCAGCGGGGGAGCTAATGAAAAACTGTTTTTT.

The table lists this clonotype with many counts. The chain carries TRBV12-3 or TRBV12-4 and TRBJ2-1, with TRBD2 as a possible D gene (6 bases). The CDR3 contains 16 residues. The ends were cut back, 6 bases at V and 4 bases at J, with 19 bases in the middle. The chain's CDR3 is CASSSSGGGGYNEQFF. DNA of the CDR3: TGTGCCAGCAGCTCATCCGGGGGTGGGGGTTACAATGAGCAGTTCTTC.

V is TRBV6-4 and J is TRBJ2-2; no clear D. This CDR3 has 16 amino acids. CDR1 and CDR2 (germline): MRHNA, SNTAGT. The V and J ends lost 5 bases and 0 bases respectively, with 13 bases between them. The CDR3 DNA follows: TGTGCCAGCAGTAGGTTTGGCAGCGCGAACACCGGGGAGCTGTTTTTT. This encodes CASSRFGSANTGELFF.

This clonotype was counted ten times or more. This chain links TRBV7-3 with TRBJ2-2; tentatively, D is TRBD1 or TRBD2 (5 bases each). Trimming shortened V by 5 bases and J by 2 bases, and 15 bases separated the two germline ends. This CDR3 has 16 amino acids. Germline loops: CDR1 SGHTA, CDR2 FQGTGA. The CDR3 spells CASSPTGTTNTGELFF. The CDR3 DNA reads TGTGCCAGCAGCCCAACCGGGACCACAAACACCGGGGAGCTGTTTTTT. Drawing the rest from reference TRBV7-3 and TRBJ2-2, the complete variable domain is GAGVSQTPSNKVTEKGKYVELRCDPISGHTALYWYRQSLGQGPEFLIYFQGTGAADDSGLPNDRFFAVRPEGSVSTLKIQRTERGDSAVYLCASSPTGTTNTGELFFGEGSRLTVL.

This clonotype has just a few counts. The chain has TRBV7-8 and TRBJ2-1; D unclear. Trimming took 1 base from V and 2 from J, leaving 9 bases between them. The CDR3 extends over 15 amino acids. Germline V gives CDR1 SGHVS, CDR2 FQNEAQ. CDR3 protein: CASSLGLVTYNEQFF. The CDR3 DNA is TGTGCCAGCAGCTTAGGTCTAGTCACCTACAATGAGCAGTTCTTC.

This chain connects TRBV3-1 to TRBJ1-2; TRBD1 matches 9 bases. Germline V lookup: CDR1 LGHDT, CDR2 YNNKEL (reference sequence). Trimming removed 1 base from V and 2 bases from J; junction bases left unmatched: 5. This CDR3 is 16 amino acids long. In DNA form, the CDR3 reads TGTGCCAGCAGCCAAGTCGGCGGGACAGGGAACTATGGCTACACCTTC. Encoded protein: CASSQVGGTGNYGYTF.

This clonotype was seen only a few times. The chain has TRBV28 and TRBJ2-5; 7 bases line up with TRBD1. V trimming: 5 bases; J trimming: 6 bases; junction bases outside the gene matches: 6. Germline V gives CDR1 MDHEN, CDR2 SYDVKM. The CDR3 runs to 13 residues. The chain's CDR3 is CASSLDRAKTQYF. The CDR3 nucleotides read TGTGCCAGCAGTCTTGACAGGGCAAAGACCCAGTACTTC.

The table lists this clonotype with a few counts. The rearrangement uses TRBV30 and TRBJ2-5; tentatively, D is TRBD2 (6 bases). CDR1 and CDR2 from the germline V gene are GTSNPN and SVGIG (reference sequence). Trimming cost V 2 bases and J 4 bases, with 14 bases left between them. The CDR3 spans 14 residues. This CDR3 is CAWSFGPRGETQYF. The DNA for the CDR3 is TGTGCCTGGAGTTTCGGACCGCGGGGAGAGACCCAGTACTTC.

There are many counts of this clonotype. This chain joins TRBV28 and TRBJ2-1; the D is unclear. Germline CDR1 is MDHEN and CDR2 is SYDVKM. The V gene lost 3 bases and the J gene lost 5 bases, with 14 bases spanning the gap. CDR3 length: 15 amino acids. DNA of the CDR3: TGTGCCAGCAGTTTTCTGGGCCTACCCAACAATGAGCAGTTCTTC. Translating gives CASSFLGLPNNEQFF. The complete variable domain, with remaining parts taken from reference TRBV28 and TRBJ2-1, reads DVKVTQSSRYLVKRTGEKVFLECVQDMDHENMFWYRQDPGLGLRLIYFSYDVKMKEKGDIPEGYSVSREKKERFSLILESASTNQTSMYLCASSFLGLPNNEQFFGPGTRLTVL.

V and J are TRBV10-3 and TRBJ2-6; D unresolved. The CDR3 consists of 16 residues. Trimming shortened V by 2 bases and J by 6 bases, and 14 bases separated the two germline ends. The V gene's germline CDR1 is ENHRY and CDR2 SYGVKD. This CDR3 is CAISEILGAPANVLTF. As DNA, the CDR3 is TGTGCCATCAGTGAGATTTTAGGAGCACCGGCCAACGTCCTGACTTTC.

This clonotype was seen only a few times. The V call is TRBV20-1, the J call TRBJ1-2, with D uncertain. The CDR3 has 16 residues. In germline, CDR1 is DFQATT, CDR2 SNEGSKA (reference sequence). Trimming pared 3 bases from V and 1 base from J, leaving 18 bases between. In DNA, the CDR3 is TGCAGTGCTAGCAGAAGGGTCGGCAGCTATAACTATGGCTACACCTTC. Translating gives CSASRRVGSYNYGYTF.

This clonotype was recorded many times. V is TRBV11-1 and J is TRBJ2-1; TRBD2 matches at 9 bases. CDR1 and CDR2 from the germline V gene are SGHAT and FQDESV (reference sequence). Unmatched junction bases numbered 1, after V lost 2 bases and J lost 11 bases. The CDR3 length is 12 residues. The CDR3 here is CASSLLAGKQFF. The DNA for the CDR3 is TGTGCCAGCAGCTTACTAGCGGGAAAGCAGTTCTTC.

A single count supports this clonotype. V and J are TRBV28 and TRBJ1-4; 7 bases fit TRBD1. CDR3 length: 15 residues. The V gene end was trimmed by 6 bases and the J gene end by 7 bases; junction bases not matched to a gene: 11. The germline gives CDR1 MDHEN, CDR2 SYDVKM. The CDR3 is CASSSQEGASEKLFF. The CDR3 DNA reads as TGTGCCAGCAGCTCCCAGGAGGGGGCGAGTGAAAAACTGTTTTTT.

The sample holds many counts of this clonotype. J is TRBJ1-1 and V is TRBV20-1; the D gene is possibly TRBD1 (6 bases). Germline CDR1 reads DFQATT; CDR2 reads SNEGSKA (reference sequence). This CDR3 is 17 amino acids long. V was pared by 0 bases and J by 1 base, with 18 bases between. The CDR3 reads CSARDPGRTDKNTEAFF. The CDR3 region has the DNA TGCAGTGCTAGAGATCCTGGTAGGACAGATAAGAACACTGAAGCTTTCTTT.

This clonotype was counted ten times or more. V is TRBV7-6 and J is TRBJ2-7, with 9 bases matching TRBD2. J gave up 7 bases and V 1 base, and 5 bases lay outside the gene matches. Per germline, CDR1 SGHVS and CDR2 FNYEAQ. This CDR3 comprises 14 residues. Written as DNA, the CDR3 is TGTGCCAGCAGCTTAGGCGGGAGGGCAACAGAGCAGTACTTC. Protein sequence: CASSLGGRATEQYF.

This clonotype was counted only a few times. The chain recombines TRBV6-2 or TRBV6-3 with TRBJ1-6; D may be TRBD1 (5 bases). The V gene lost 5 bases and the J gene lost 4 bases, with 15 bases spanning the gap. Germline CDR1 is MNHEY and CDR2 is SVGEGT. This CDR3 region has 16 residues. CDR3 loop: CASSHWGRGYNSPLHF. The CDR3 nucleotides are TGTGCCAGCAGTCACTGGGGACGTGGATATAATTCACCCCTCCACTTT.

V is TRBV6-5 and J is TRBJ1-3, with D unclear. Trimming took 0 bases from V and 0 from J, leaving 12 bases between them. In germline, CDR1 is MNHEY, CDR2 SVGAGI. This CDR3 region has 17 residues. The CDR3 DNA reads as TGTGCCAGCAGTTACTCGAGAGCAGAGAACTCTGGAAACACCATATATTTT. Its translation is CASSYSRAENSGNTIYF.

This clonotype was observed a few times. This chain uses TRBV29-1 with TRBJ2-3; TRBD2 agrees at 7 bases. The ends lost 7 bases at V and 8 bases at J; junction bases unmatched: 12. In germline, CDR1 is SQVTM, CDR2 ANQGSEA. The CDR3 extends over 13 amino acids. This chain's CDR3 is CSGSSAGDGTQYF. In nucleotides, the CDR3 is TGCAGCGGCAGCTCCGCGGGGGACGGTACGCAGTATTTT.

The chain employs TRBV20-1 and TRBJ2-3; 7 bases agree with TRBD2. The CDR3 is 16 residues long. Germline V lookup: CDR1 DFQATT, CDR2 SNEGSKA (reference sequence). V was pared by 3 bases and J by 1 base, with 10 bases of the junction left unmatched. Here the CDR3 DNA reads TGCAGTGCTAGTTTCGGCGGGCTAGCGGGCACAGATACGCAGTATTTT. Its translation is CSASFGGLAGTDTQYF.

This clonotype was detected ten times or more. The V and J genes are TRBV7-9 and TRBJ2-4; D possibly matches TRBD1 or TRBD2 (7 bases each). V dropped 4 bases and J dropped 7 bases, with 11 bases sitting between them. The germline V gene has CDR1 SEHNR and CDR2 FQNEAQ (reference sequence). This CDR3 comprises 13 residues. The CDR3 sequence is CASSSQGGNIQYF. CDR3 coding DNA: TGTGCCAGCAGCTCCCAGGGGGGGAACATTCAGTACTTC.

This clonotype has only one observation. The rearrangement uses TRBV3-1 and TRBJ2-1; the match to TRBD1 covers 7 bases. Per the germline V gene, CDR1 is LGHDT and CDR2 is YNNKEL (reference sequence). Trimming cost V 1 base and J 15 bases; bases outside gene matches: 6. The CDR3 spans 12 residues. CDR3 bases: TGTGCCAGCAGCCAAGGGGGCGCAGGGGGGTTCTTC. It codes for CASSQGGAGGFF.

This chain joins TRBV30 and TRBJ1-3; D is perhaps TRBD1 (5 bases). Per germline, CDR1 GTSNPN and CDR2 SVGIG (reference sequence). The CDR3 has 14 residues. V was pared by 4 bases and J by 1 base, with 11 bases between. The CDR3 nucleotides are TGTGCCTGGAACCAACCAGGGTCTGGAAACACCATATATTTT. Encoded protein: CAWNQPGSGNTIYF.

Many counts were recorded for this clonotype. The chain joins TRBV18 to TRBJ2-7; D is uncertain. The CDR3 runs 14 residues. V was trimmed by 0 bases and J by 5 bases, leaving 11 bases between them. Germline CDR1 and CDR2: KGHSH and LQKENI. CDR3 region: CASSPPALLHEQYF. The CDR3 DNA follows: TGTGCCAGCTCACCACCCGCACTACTCCACGAGCAGTACTTC.

This chain uses TRBV6-2 or TRBV6-3 with TRBJ2-1; the D is unclear. CDR3 length: 18 amino acids. Germline lookup yields CDR1 MNHEY and CDR2 SVGEGT. V was shortened by 2 bases and J by 0 bases, with 17 bases between the two germline ends. Here the CDR3 DNA reads TGTGCCAGCAGTTACACCTACCGCCCCTTCAGCTCCTACAATGAGCAGTTCTTC. Protein sequence: CASSYTYRPFSSYNEQFF.

This clonotype was found many times. CDR3 in amino acids: CSANQQDTQYF. The CDR3 bases are TGCAGTGCTAATCAACAGGATACGCAGTATTTT. V gene TRBV20-1 combines with J gene TRBJ2-3; the D is unclear. V was cut by 4 bases and J by 6 bases, with 8 bases left in between. The V gene's germline CDR1 is DFQATT and CDR2 SNEGSKA (reference sequence). The CDR3 is made up of 11 amino acids.

With regard to this clonotype: This could be a read error, since a much larger clone is one nucleotide away. In nucleotides, the CDR3 is TGTGCCAGCAGTTATCCAAGACGGACGGCCCACAATGAGCAGTTCTTC. Translated: CASSYPRRTAHNEQFF. The chain is built from TRBV12-3 or TRBV12-4 and TRBJ2-1; the D is unclear. Trimming cost V 4 bases and J 5 bases, with 18 bases left between them. There are 16 residues in the CDR3.

CDR3 in amino acids: CASSYSWSVGGKSSYNEQFF. In DNA form, the CDR3 reads TGTGCCAGCAGTTACTCGTGGTCCGTTGGCGGGAAGAGCTCCTACAATGAGCAGTTCTTC. The chain joins TRBV6-2 or TRBV6-3 to TRBJ2-1; tentative D call: TRBD2 (6 bases). Trimming removed 0 bases at V and 0 bases at J, with 21 bases between. Germline V gene lookup returns CDR1 MNHEY and CDR2 SVGEGT. The CDR3 is 20 residues long.